This T cell receptor (beta chain) was retrieved from a study of T cells after posttransplantation cyclophosphamide. Findings and limits, study-wide: Donor-recipient repertoire similarity was low at 1-2 months, rising over year one.

CDR1 and CDR2 from the germline V gene are MDHEN and SYDVKM. V was shortened by 6 bases and J by 11 bases, with 13 bases between the two germline ends. The CDR3 has 12 amino acids. Assay used: immunoSEQ multiplex PCR; TCRdb lists only in-frame clones, some missing. The repertoire holds roughly 70,000 clones, with approximately 92% as singletons. Regarding this clone: Its antigen is not identified.

The receptor was isolated from a young woman in good health and a related stem cell transplant donor. The sample taken for sequencing was PBMCs. V is TRBV28 and J is TRBJ1-4; D uncertain. CDR3 sequence: CASSPPNRKLFF. For the CDR3, the DNA is TGTGCCAGCAGCCCCCCGAATCGTAAACTGTTTTTT.